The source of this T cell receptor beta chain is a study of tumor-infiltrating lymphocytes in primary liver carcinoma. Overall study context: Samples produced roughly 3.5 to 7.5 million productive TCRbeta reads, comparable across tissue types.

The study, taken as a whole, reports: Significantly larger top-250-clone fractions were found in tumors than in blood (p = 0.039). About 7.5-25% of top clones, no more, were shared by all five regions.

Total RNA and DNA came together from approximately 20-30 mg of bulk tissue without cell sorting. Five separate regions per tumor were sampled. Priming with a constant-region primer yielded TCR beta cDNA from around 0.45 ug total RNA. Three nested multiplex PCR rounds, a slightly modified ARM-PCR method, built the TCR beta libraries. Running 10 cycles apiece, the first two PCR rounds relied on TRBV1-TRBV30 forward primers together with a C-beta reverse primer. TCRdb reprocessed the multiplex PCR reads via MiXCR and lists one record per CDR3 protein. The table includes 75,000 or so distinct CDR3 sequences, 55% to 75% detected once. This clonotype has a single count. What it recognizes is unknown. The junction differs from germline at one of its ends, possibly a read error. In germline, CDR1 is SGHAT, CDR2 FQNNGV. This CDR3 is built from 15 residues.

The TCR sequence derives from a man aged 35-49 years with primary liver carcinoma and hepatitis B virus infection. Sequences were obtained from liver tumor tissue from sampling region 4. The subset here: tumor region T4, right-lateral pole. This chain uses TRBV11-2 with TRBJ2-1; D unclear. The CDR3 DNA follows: TGTACCAGTAACGTCGACGGTACGGCCACCGATGAGCAGTTCTTC. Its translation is CTSNVDGTATDEQFF.